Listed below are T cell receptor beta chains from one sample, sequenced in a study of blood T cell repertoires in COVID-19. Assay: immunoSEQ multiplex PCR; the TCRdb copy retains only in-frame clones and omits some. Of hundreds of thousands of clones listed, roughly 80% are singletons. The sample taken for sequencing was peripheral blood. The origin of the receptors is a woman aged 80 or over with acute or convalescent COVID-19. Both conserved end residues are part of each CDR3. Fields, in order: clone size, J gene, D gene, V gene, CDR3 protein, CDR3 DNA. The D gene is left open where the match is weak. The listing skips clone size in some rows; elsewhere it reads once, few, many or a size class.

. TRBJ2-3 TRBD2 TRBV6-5 CASSYLSGGAADTQYF TGTGCCAGCAGTTACCTAAGCGGGGGGGCCGCAGATACGCAGTATTTT
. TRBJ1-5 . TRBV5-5 CASSLGQFNQPQHF TGTGCCAGCAGCTTGGGACAGTTTAATCAGCCCCAGCATTTT
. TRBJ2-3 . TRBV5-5 CASSGTINVDTQYF TGTGCCAGCAGCGGCACCATAAATGTAGATACGCAGTATTTT
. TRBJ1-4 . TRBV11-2 CASSLRTYEKLFF TGTGCCAGCAGCTTGCGGACATATGAAAAACTGTTTTTT
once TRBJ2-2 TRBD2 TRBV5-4 CASSPSGGHAQNTGELFF TGTGCCAGCAGCCCCAGCGGGGGGCACGCCCAGAACACCGGGGAGCTGTTTTTT
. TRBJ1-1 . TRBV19 CASSSGVPGLNTEAFF TGTGCCAGTTCCAGCGGGGTTCCGGGCTTGAACACTGAAGCTTTCTTT
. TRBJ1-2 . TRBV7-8 CASSLIGGSGYTF TGTGCCAGCAGCTTAATCGGGGGGTCGGGCTACACCTTC
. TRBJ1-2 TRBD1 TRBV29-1 CSVRRQGASNGYTF TGCAGCGTCAGAAGGCAGGGGGCGTCGAATGGCTACACCTTC
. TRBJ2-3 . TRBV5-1 CASSLGQGGTDTQYF TGCGCCAGCAGCTTGGGGCAGGGCGGCACAGATACGCAGTATTTT
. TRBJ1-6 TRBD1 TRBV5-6 CASSTGQVWTTPLHF TGTGCCAGCAGCACTGGACAGGTCTGGACTACACCCCTCCACTTT
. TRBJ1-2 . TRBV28 CASSSRGYTF TGTGCCAGCAGTTCGCGTGGCTACACCTTC
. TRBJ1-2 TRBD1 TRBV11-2 CASSLTGAGYTF TGTGCCAGCAGCTTAACAGGGGCTGGCTACACCTTC
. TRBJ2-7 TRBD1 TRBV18 CASSPRTGATYEQYF TGTGCCAGCTCACCGCGGACAGGCGCAACCTACGAGCAGTACTTC
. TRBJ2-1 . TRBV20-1 CSASEPGANNEQFF TGCAGTGCTAGTGAACCAGGCGCTAACAATGAGCAGTTCTTC
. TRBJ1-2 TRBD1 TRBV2 CASILDRAAVRGYTF TGTGCCAGCATCCTGGACAGGGCGGCTGTTCGTGGCTACACCTTC
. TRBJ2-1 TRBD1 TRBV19 CATSRPGQGVNEQFF TGTGCCACGAGTCGTCCGGGACAGGGAGTCAATGAGCAGTTCTTC
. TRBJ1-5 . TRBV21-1 CASSSRRPPGQGAGQPQHF TGTGCCAGCAGCTCGCGACGCCCCCCGGGACAGGGGGCTGGTCAGCCCCAGCATTTT
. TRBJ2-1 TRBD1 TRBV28 CASSLTGGSGNEQFF TGTGCCAGCAGTTTAACAGGGGGCTCTGGCAATGAGCAGTTCTTC
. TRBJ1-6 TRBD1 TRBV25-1 CASKKSTGGNSPLHF TGTGCCAGCAAAAAATCGACAGGGGGCAATTCACCCCTCCACTTT
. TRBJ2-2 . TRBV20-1 CSASGGFPGELFF TGCAGTGCTAGTGGCGGGTTTCCCGGGGAGCTGTTTTTT
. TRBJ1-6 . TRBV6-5 CASSYLDSPLHF TGTGCCAGCAGTTACTTAGATTCACCCCTCCACTTT
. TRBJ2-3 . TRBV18 CASSALSGRTDTQYF TGTGCCAGCTCAGCACTAAGCGGGCGCACAGATACGCAGTATTTT
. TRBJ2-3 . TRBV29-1 CSVLVGDTQYF TGCAGCGTCCTAGTTGGAGATACGCAGTATTTT
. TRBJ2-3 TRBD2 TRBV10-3 CAIRLAGGTDTQYF TGTGCCATCAGGCTAGCGGGGGGAACAGATACGCAGTATTTT
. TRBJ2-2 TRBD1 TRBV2 CASSTRTGLRELFF TGTGCCAGCAGTACCCGGACAGGTCTGAGGGAGCTGTTTTTT
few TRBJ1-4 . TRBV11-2 CASSFVIGGEKLFF TGTGCCAGCAGCTTCGTGATTGGCGGTGAAAAACTGTTTTTT
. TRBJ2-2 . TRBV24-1 CATSGSVKSGELFF TGTGCCACCAGTGGGTCAGTCAAGTCCGGGGAGCTGTTTTTT
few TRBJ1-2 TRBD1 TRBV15 CATSRNQGANYGYTF TGTGCCACCAGCAGGAACCAGGGGGCTAACTATGGCTACACCTTC
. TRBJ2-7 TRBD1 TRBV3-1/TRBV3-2 CASSHGTGGEQYF TGTGCCAGCAGCCACGGGACAGGGGGCGAGCAGTACTTC
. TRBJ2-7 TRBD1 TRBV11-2 CASSQDRGTYEQYF TGTGCCAGCAGCCAAGACAGGGGAACCTACGAGCAGTACTTC
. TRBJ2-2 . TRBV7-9 CASRDVGSGELFF TGTGCCAGCAGGGATGTGGGGAGCGGGGAGCTGTTTTTT
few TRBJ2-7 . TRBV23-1 CASSQLLVPYEQYF TGCGCCAGCAGTCAACTACTGGTTCCCTACGAGCAGTACTTC
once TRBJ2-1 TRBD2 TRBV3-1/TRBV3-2 CASSLTGGNEQFF TGTGCCAGCAGCCTGACCGGGGGGAATGAGCAGTTCTTC
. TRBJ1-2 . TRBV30 CAWRERGYGYTF TGTGCCTGGAGGGAACGGGGCTATGGCTACACCTTC
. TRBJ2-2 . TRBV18 CASALYQGTGELFF TGTGCCAGCGCCCTATACCAGGGAACCGGGGAGCTGTTTTTT
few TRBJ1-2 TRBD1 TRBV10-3 CAISETGDGYTF TGTGCCATCAGTGAGACAGGGGATGGCTACACCTTC
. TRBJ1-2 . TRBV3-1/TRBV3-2 CASSPTGISYGYTF TGTGCCAGCAGTCCAACAGGGATTAGCTATGGCTACACCTTC
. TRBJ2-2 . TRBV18 CASSPLSGTNTGELFF TGTGCCAGCTCACCATTGTCAGGAACGAACACCGGGGAGCTGTTTTTT
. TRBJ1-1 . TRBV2 CASSEQVGLMNTEAFF TGTGCCAGCAGTGAACAAGTTGGCCTCATGAACACTGAAGCTTTCTTT
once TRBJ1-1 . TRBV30 CAWEQGRGTEAFF TGTGCCTGGGAACAGGGCCGGGGTACTGAAGCTTTCTTT
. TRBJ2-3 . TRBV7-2 CASSLEGRTDTQYF TGTGCCAGCAGCTTGGAGGGACGGACAGATACGCAGTATTTT
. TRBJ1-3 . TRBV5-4 CASSSLEFNSGNTIYF TGTGCCAGCAGCTCCCTGGAGTTCAACTCTGGAAACACCATATATTTT
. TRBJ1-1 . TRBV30 CAWRRQGNTEAFF TGTGCCTGGAGGAGGCAGGGGAACACTGAAGCTTTCTTT
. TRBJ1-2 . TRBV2 CASSDRLTGYGYTF TGTGCCAGCAGTGACCGCCTGACAGGCTATGGCTACACCTTC
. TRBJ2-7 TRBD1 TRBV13 CASSLGGTGRFSYEQYF TGTGCCAGCAGCTTAGGCGGGACAGGGAGGTTCTCCTACGAGCAGTACTTC
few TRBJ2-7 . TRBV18 CASSRQGEQYF TGTGCCAGCTCACGGCAGGGCGAGCAGTACTTC
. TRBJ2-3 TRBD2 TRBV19 CASSSLAGGRTDTQYF TGTGCCAGTAGTTCCCTAGCGGGGGGGCGCACAGATACGCAGTATTTT
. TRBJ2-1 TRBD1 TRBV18 CASSPYRQGQYNSEQFF TGTGCCAGCTCACCCTACCGCCAGGGACAGTACAATTCTGAGCAGTTCTTC
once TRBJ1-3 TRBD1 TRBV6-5 CASSPPAGGHTIYF TGTGCCAGCAGTCCCCCGGCAGGGGGACACACCATATATTTT
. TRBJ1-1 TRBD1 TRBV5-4 CASSLGQGAGTEAFF TGTGCCAGCAGCCTGGGACAGGGGGCGGGCACTGAAGCTTTCTTT
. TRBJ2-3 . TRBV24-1 CATSDPITVDTQYF TGTGCCACCAGTGACCCGATCACAGTGGATACGCAGTATTTT
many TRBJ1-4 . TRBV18 CASSPGLAEKLFF TGTGCCAGCTCACCGGGACTTGCGGAAAAACTGTTTTTT
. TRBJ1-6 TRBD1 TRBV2 CASVGTRTGVSPLHF TGTGCCAGTGTGGGGACGCGGACAGGGGTTTCACCCCTCCACTTT
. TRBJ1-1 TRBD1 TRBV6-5 CASRRDRARNTEAFF TGTGCCAGCAGAAGGGACAGGGCTAGGAACACTGAAGCTTTCTTT
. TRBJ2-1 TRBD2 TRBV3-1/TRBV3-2 CASSRLAGGPNEQFF TGTGCCAGCAGCAGACTAGCGGGGGGGCCGAATGAGCAGTTCTTC
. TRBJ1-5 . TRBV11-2 CASSLDLGGRRQPQHF TGTGCCAGCAGCTTAGATTTGGGAGGGCGTCGGCAGCCCCAGCATTTT
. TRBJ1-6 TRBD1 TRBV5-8 CASTPTGQANYNSPLHF TGTGCCAGCACCCCAACAGGACAGGCAAACTATAATTCACCCCTCCACTTT
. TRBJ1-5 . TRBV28 CASSTSGEGGQPQHF TGTGCCAGCAGTACCTCGGGGGAAGGAGGGCAGCCCCAGCATTTT